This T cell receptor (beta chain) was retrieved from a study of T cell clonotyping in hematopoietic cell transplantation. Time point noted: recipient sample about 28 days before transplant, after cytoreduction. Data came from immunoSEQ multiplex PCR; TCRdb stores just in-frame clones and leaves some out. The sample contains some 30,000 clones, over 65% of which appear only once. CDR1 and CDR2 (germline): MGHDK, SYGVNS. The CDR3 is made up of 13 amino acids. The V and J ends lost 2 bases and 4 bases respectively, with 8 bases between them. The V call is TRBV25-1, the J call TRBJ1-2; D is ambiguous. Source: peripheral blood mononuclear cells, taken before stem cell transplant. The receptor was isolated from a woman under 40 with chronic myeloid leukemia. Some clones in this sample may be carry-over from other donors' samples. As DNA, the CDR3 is TGTGCCAGCAGTGAAGGGCAGACCTATGGCTACACCTTC. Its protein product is CASSEGQTYGYTF.